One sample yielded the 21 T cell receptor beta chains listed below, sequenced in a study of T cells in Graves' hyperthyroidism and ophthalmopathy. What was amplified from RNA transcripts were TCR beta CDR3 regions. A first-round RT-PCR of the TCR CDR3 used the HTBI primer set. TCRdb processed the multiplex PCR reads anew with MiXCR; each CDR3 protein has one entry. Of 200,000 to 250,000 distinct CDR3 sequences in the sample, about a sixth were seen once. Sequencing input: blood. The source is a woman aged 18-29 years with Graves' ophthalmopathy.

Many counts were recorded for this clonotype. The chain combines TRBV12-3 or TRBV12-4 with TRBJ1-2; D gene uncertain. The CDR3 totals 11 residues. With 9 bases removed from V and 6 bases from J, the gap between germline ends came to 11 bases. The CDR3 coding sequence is TGTGCCAGTTCTGGGCGCCATGGCTACACCTTC. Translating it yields CASSGRHGYTF.

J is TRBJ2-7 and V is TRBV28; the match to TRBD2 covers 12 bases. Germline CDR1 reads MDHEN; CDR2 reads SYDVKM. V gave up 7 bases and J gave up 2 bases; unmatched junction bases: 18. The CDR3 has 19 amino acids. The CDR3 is CASNPTVRTSGKGPYEQYF. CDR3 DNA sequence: TGTGCCAGCAACCCAACGGTGAGGACTAGCGGGAAGGGCCCCTACGAGCAGTACTTC. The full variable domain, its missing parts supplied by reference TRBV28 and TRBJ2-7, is DVKVTQSSRYLVKRTGEKVFLECVQDMDHENMFWYRQDPGLGLRLIYFSYDVKMKEKGDIPEGYSVSREKKERFSLILESASTNQTSMYLCASNPTVRTSGKGPYEQYFGPGTRLTVT.

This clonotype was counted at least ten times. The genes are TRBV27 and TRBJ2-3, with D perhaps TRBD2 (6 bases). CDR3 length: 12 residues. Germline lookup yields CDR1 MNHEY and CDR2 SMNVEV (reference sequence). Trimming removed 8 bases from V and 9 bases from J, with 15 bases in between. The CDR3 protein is CASRGVPETQYF. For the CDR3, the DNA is TGTGCCAGCCGCGGGGTACCGGAGACGCAGTATTTT.

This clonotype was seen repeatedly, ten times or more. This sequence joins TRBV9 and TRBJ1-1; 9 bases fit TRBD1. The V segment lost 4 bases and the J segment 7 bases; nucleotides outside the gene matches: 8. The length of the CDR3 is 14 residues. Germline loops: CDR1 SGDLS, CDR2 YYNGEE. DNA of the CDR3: TGTGCCAGCAGCCCCTGGACAGGGGCTAATGAAGCTTTCTTT. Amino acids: CASSPWTGANEAFF.

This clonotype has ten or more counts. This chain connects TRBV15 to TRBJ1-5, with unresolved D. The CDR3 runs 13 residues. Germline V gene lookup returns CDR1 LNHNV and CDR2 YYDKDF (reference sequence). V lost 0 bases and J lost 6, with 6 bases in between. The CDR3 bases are TGTGCCACCAGCAGAGAAGTCGGTCAGCCCCAGCATTTT. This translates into CATSREVGQPQHF.

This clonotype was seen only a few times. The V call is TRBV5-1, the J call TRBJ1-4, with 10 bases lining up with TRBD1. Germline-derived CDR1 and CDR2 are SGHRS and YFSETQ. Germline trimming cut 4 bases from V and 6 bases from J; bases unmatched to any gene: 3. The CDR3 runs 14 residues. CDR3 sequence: CASSRDRGDEKLFF. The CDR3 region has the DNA TGCGCCAGCAGCCGGGACAGGGGCGATGAAAAACTGTTTTTT.

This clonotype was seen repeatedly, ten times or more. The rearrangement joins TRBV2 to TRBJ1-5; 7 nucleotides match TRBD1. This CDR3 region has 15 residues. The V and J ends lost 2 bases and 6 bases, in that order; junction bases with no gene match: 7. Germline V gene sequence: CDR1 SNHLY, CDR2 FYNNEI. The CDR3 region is CASSEKGARGQPQHF. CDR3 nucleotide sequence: TGTGCCAGCAGTGAAAAGGGGGCGCGAGGTCAGCCCCAGCATTTT.

CDR3 DNA sequence: TGTGCCAGCAGCAAAAGACAGGGGCCGAATACTGAAGCTTTCTTT. This translates into CASSKRQGPNTEAFF. The chain recombines TRBV7-9 with TRBJ1-1; 8 bases are a match to TRBD1. The V segment lost 5 bases and the J segment 5 bases; nucleotides outside the gene matches: 10. The germline CDR1 and CDR2 sequences are SEHNR and FQNEAQ (reference sequence). This CDR3 contains 15 residues.

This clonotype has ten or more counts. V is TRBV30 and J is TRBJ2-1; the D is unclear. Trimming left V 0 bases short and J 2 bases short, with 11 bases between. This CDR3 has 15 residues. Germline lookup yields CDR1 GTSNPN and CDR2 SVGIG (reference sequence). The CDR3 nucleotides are TGTGCCTGGAGTGTACCGCCCACGGCCTACAATGAGCAGTTCTTC. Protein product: CAWSVPPTAYNEQFF. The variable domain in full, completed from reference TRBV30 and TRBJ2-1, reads SQTIHQWPATLVQPVGSPLSLECTVEGTSNPNLYWYRQAAGRGLQLLFYSVGIGQISSEVPQNLSASRPQDRQFILSSKKLLLSDSGFYLCAWSVPPTAYNEQFFGPGTRLTVL.

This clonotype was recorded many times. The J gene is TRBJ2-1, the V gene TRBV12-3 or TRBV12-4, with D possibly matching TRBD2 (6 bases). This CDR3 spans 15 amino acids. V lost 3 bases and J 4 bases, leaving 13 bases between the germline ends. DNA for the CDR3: TGTGCCAGCAGTTTCTTGCGGGGATCGTACAATGAGCAGTTCTTC. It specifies CASSFLRGSYNEQFF.

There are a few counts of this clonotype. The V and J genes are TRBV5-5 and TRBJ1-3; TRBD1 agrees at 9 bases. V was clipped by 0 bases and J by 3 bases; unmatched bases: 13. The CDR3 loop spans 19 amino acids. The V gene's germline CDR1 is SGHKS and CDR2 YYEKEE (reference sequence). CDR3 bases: TGTGCCAGCAGCTTGGCTATTTTTGGGACAGGGATGAGTGGAAACACCATATATTTT. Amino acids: CASSLAIFGTGMSGNTIYF.

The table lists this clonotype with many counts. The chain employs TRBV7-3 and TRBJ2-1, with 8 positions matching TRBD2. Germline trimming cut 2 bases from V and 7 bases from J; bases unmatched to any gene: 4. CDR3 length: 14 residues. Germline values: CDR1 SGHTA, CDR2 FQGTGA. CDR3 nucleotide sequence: TGTGCCAGCAGCTTAGCGGGAGGTGGGAATGAGCAGTTCTTC. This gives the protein CASSLAGGGNEQFF.

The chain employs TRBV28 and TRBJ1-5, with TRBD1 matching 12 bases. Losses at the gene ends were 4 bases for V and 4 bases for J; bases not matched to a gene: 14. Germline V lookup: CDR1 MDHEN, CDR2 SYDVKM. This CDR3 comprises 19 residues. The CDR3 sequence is CASSSLGTGGAPRNQPQHF. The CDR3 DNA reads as TGTGCCAGCAGTTCTCTCGGGACAGGGGGCGCACCTCGGAATCAGCCCCAGCATTTT.

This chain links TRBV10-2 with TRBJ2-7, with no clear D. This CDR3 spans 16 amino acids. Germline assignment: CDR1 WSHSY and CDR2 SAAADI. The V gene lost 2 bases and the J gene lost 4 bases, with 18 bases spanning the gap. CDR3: CASSEPFLQNSYEQYF. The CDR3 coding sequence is TGCGCCAGCAGTGAGCCATTCTTACAGAATTCTTACGAGCAGTACTTC.

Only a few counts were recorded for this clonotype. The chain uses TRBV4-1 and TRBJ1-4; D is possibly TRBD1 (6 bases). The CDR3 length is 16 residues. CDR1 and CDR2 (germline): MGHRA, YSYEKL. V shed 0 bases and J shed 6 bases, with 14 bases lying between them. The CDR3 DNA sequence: TGCGCCAGCAGCCAAGATTTAGCGGACAGATATGAAAAACTGTTTTTT. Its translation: CASSQDLADRYEKLFF.

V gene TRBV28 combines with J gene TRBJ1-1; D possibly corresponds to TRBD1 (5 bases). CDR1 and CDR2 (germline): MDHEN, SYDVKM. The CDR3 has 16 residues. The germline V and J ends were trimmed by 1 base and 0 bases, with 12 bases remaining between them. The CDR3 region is CASSLSGTGLNTEAFF. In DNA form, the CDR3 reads TGTGCCAGCAGTTTATCAGGGACCGGGCTGAACACTGAAGCTTTCTTT.

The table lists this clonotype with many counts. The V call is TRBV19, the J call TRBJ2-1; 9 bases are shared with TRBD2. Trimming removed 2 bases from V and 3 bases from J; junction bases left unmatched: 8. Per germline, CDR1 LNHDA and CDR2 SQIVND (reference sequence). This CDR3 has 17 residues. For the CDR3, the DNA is TGTGCCAGTAGTATATTTAGTAGCGGGAGATTCTACAATGAGCAGTTCTTC. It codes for CASSIFSSGRFYNEQFF.

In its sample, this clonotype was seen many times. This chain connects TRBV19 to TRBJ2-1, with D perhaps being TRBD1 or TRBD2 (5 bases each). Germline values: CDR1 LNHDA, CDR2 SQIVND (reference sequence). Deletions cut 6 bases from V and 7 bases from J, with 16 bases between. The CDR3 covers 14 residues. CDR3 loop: CASRRNPGTNEQFF. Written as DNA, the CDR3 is TGTGCCAGTAGACGCAATCCAGGGACGAATGAGCAGTTCTTC. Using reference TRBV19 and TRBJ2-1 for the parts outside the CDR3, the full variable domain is DGGITQSPKYLFRKEGQNVTLSCEQNLNHDAMYWYRQDPGQGLRLIYYSQIVNDFQKGDIAEGYSVSREKKESFPLTVTSAQKNPTAFYLCASRRNPGTNEQFFGPGTRLTVL.

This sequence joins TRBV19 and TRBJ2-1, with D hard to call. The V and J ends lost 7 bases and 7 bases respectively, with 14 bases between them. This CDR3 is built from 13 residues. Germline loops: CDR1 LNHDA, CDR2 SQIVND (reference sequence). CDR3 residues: CASTSLSVNEQFF. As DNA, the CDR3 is TGTGCCAGTACGTCCTTATCGGTTAATGAGCAGTTCTTC.

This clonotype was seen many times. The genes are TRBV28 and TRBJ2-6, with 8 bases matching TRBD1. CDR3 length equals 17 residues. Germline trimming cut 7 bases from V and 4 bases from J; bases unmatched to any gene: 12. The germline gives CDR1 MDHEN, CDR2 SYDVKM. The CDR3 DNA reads TGTGCCAGCACCCGACCAGGGGGCGCGGGAGGGGCCAACGTCCTGACTTTC. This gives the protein CASTRPGGAGGANVLTF.

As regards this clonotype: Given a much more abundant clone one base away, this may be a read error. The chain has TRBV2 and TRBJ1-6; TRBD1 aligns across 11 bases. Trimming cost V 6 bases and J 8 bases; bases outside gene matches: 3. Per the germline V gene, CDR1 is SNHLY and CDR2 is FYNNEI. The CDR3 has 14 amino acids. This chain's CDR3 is CASRPGQGDSPLHF. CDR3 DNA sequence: TGTGCCAGCAGGCCGGGACAGGGGGATTCACCCCTCCACTTT.